These T cell receptor beta chains were read from a single sample in a study of blood T cell repertoires in COVID-19. Sequencing used immunoSEQ multiplex PCR; TCRdb keeps in-frame clones, though not all of them. The sample has under 300,000 clones, about 86% seen once. Sequenced: peripheral blood. These receptors were taken from a woman aged 80 or older with acute or convalescent COVID-19. The CDR3 runs from the conserved cysteine through the conserved F or W. D genes are given only for firm matches. Expanded clones get a size class; other rows say once, few or many, or leave the size out.

j_gene,d_gene,abundance,v_gene,CDR3nt,CDR3aa
TRBJ2-1,.,.,TRBV6-5,TGTGCCAGCAAAACGGGGGTGAGCTCCTACAATGAGCAGTTCTTC,CASKTGVSSYNEQFF
TRBJ2-7,.,few,TRBV27,TGTGCCAGCAGTCCCTCTTACGAGCAGTACTTC,CASSPSYEQYF
TRBJ2-1,TRBD2,.,TRBV5-1,TGCGCCAGCAGCTTGGTACTCGCGGGGGGGCGCAATGAGCAGTTCTTC,CASSLVLAGGRNEQFF
TRBJ1-2,TRBD1,few,TRBV3-1/TRBV3-2,TGTGCCAGCAGAGAGGGGGCAGGGAACTATGGCTACACCTTC,CASREGAGNYGYTF
TRBJ2-7,TRBD2,few,TRBV6-5,TGTGCCAGCAGTTCAACTAGCGGCTACGAGCAGTACTTC,CASSSTSGYEQYF
TRBJ2-5,.,once,TRBV29-1,TGCAGCGTTGAAGAGAACCAGAACCGAGAGACCCAGTACTTC,CSVEENQNRETQYF
TRBJ1-1,.,.,TRBV5-4,TGTGCCAGCAGCTTGGTAGTGAACACTGAAGCTTTCTTT,CASSLVVNTEAFF
TRBJ1-1,.,.,TRBV12-3/TRBV12-4,TGTGCCAGCAGTTTCGGGGACACTGAAGCTTTCTTT,CASSFGDTEAFF
TRBJ2-1,.,.,TRBV2,TGTGCCAGCAGTGGGCTAGGGGGTAATGAGCAGTTCTTC,CASSGLGGNEQFF
TRBJ1-2,.,.,TRBV6-6,TGTGCCAGCGGGGGAGGTTATGGCTACACCTTC,CASGGGYGYTF
TRBJ1-2,.,.,TRBV7-3,TGTGCCAGCAGCTTAGGTCTCCCCGGTTTAGGGCAGGGCGACGGCTACACCTTC,CASSLGLPGLGQGDGYTF
TRBJ2-2,.,.,TRBV5-1,TGCGCCAGCAGCGAAGACAGGCCCAACACCGGGGAGCTGTTTTTT,CASSEDRPNTGELFF
TRBJ1-3,TRBD1,few,TRBV7-6,TGTGCCAGCAGTGCCGGGACAGGCACCACCATTATCTCTGGAAACACCATATATTTT,CASSAGTGTTIISGNTIYF
TRBJ1-5,.,.,TRBV4-1,TGCGCCAGCAGCCAAGAGAAAGGGCGAGGGTATAGCAATCAGCCCCAGCATTTT,CASSQEKGRGYSNQPQHF
TRBJ2-1,.,.,TRBV5-1,TGCGCCAGCAGCCAGGGGTATTTGAGTTACAATGAGCAGTTCTTC,CASSQGYLSYNEQFF
TRBJ2-2,TRBD1,.,TRBV7-3,TGTGCCAGCAGCTTGGGACAGGGTTCCGGGGAGCTGTTTTTT,CASSLGQGSGELFF